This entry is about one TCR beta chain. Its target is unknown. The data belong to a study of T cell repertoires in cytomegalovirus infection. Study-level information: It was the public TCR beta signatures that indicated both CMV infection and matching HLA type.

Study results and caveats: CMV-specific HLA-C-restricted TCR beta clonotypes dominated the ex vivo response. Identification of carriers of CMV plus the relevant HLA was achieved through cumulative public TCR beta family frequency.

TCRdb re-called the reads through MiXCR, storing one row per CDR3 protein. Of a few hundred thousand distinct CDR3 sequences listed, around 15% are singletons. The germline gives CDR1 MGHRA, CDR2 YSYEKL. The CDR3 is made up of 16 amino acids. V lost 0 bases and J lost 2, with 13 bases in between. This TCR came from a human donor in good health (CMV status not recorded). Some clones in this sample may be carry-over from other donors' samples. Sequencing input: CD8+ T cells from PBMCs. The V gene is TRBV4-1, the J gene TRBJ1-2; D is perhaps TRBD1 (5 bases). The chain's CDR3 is CASSQDSGTLNYGYTF. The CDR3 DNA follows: TGCGCCAGCAGCCAAGATTCAGGGACTTTGAACTATGGCTACACCTTC.